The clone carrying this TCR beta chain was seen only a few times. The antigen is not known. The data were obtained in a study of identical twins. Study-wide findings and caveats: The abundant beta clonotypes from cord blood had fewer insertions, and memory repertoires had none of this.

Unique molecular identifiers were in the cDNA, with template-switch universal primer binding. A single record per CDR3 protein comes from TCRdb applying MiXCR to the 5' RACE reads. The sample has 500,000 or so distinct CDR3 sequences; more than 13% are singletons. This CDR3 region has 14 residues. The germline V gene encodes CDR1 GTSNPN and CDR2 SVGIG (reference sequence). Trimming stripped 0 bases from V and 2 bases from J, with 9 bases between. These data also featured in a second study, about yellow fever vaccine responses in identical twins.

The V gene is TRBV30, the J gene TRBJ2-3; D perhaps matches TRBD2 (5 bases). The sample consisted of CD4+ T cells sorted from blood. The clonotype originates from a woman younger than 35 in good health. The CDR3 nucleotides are TGTGCCTGGAGTGTACCCGGGAACACAGATACGCAGTATTTT. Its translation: CAWSVPGNTDTQYF. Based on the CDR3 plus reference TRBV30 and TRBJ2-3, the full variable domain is SQTIHQWPATLVQPVGSPLSLECTVEGTSNPNLYWYRQAAGRGLQLLFYSVGIGQISSEVPQNLSASRPQDRQFILSSKKLLLSDSGFYLCAWSVPGNTDTQYFGPGTRLTVL.